This TCR beta chain was documented in a study of cytomegalovirus exposure and HLA in healthy donors. Study information: The study placed approximately 78% of its 350 to 450 genotyped donors in the Caucasian-associated ancestry cluster.

A multiplex PCR was run with 60 Vbeta primers and 13 Jbeta primers. Using immunoSEQ multiplex PCR, the repertoire was profiled, and TCRdb retains in-frame clones only, with some absent. The sample gives more than 150,000 clones, about four fifths of which show up once; about 1.4% is in the top ten. The CDR3 is 15 residues long. Germline CDR1 reads SNHLY; CDR2 reads FYNNEI. The trim removed 5 bases at V and 5 bases at J, leaving 9 bases unmatched. The sample consisted of PBMCs. This sequence was found in a girl under 18 in good health and CMV-seropositive. This chain links TRBV2 with TRBJ2-5; 9 bases fit TRBD2. CDR3 residues: CASSPLAGGPETQYF. The CDR3 DNA is TGTGCCAGCAGTCCATTGGCGGGGGGGCCTGAGACCCAGTACTTC.